Below, 19 T cell receptor beta chains from the same sample are listed, as sequenced in a study of T cells in Graves' hyperthyroidism and ophthalmopathy. Amplified TCR beta CDR3 regions came from RNA transcripts. TCR CDR3 regions were first amplified by RT-PCR with HTBI primers. TCRdb recomputed calls from the multiplex PCR reads with MiXCR, one row per CDR3 protein. This table holds hundreds of thousands of distinct CDR3 sequences, 11% to 15% found once. The sequencing input was blood. The receptors come from a woman in her 30s with Graves' hyperthyroidism.

In its sample, this clonotype was seen many times. V usage is TRBV24-1 and J usage is TRBJ2-5, with D unclear. Germline V gene lookup returns CDR1 KGHDR and CDR2 SFDVKD. Trimming left V 1 base short and J 3 bases short, with 8 bases between. This CDR3 comprises 14 residues. Written as DNA, the CDR3 is TGTGCCACCAGTGATTTTCCTGGGGAAGAGACCCAGTACTTC. It specifies CATSDFPGEETQYF.

This clonotype has a handful of counts. The V and J genes are TRBV6-6 and TRBJ2-7; perhaps TRBD1 as D (6 bases). Germline assignment: CDR1 MNHNY and CDR2 SVGAGI (reference sequence). V shed 0 bases and J shed 5 bases, with 17 bases lying between them. The CDR3 spans 16 residues. The CDR3 loop is CASSYSGRGATDEQYF. In nucleotides, the CDR3 is TGTGCCAGCAGTTACTCGGGCAGGGGCGCTACTGACGAGCAGTACTTC.

As regards this clonotype: A much bigger clone sits one base away, suggesting this may be a read error. The chain links TRBV15 to TRBJ1-4, with D unclear. This CDR3 region has 13 residues. Germline loops: CDR1 LNHNV, CDR2 YYDKDF (reference sequence). The CDR3 loop is CATSRGLVEELFF. In nucleotides, the CDR3 is TGTGCCACCAGCAGAGGGTTGGTTGAAGAACTGTTTTTT.

This clonotype came up a few times. The chain combines TRBV27 with TRBJ1-5, with D unresolved. CDR1 and CDR2 (germline): MNHEY, SMNVEV (reference sequence). The CDR3 is 14 residues long. Trimming pared 5 bases from V and 8 bases from J, leaving 16 bases between. The CDR3 reads CASSPLSPWEPQHF. CDR3 sequence (DNA): TGTGCCAGCAGTCCCCTCAGCCCCTGGGAGCCCCAGCATTTT.

This clonotype was detected ten times or more. The genes are TRBV11-2 and TRBJ2-2; TRBD2 matches 7 bases. After removal of 4 bases from V and 4 bases from J, the junction contained 3 bases not matched to a gene. Per the germline V gene, CDR1 is SGHAT and CDR2 is FQNNGV. CDR3 length: 14 amino acids. DNA of the CDR3: TGTGCCAGCAGCTCGAGGACTAGCACCGGGGAGCTGTTTTTT. This encodes CASSSRTSTGELFF.

This clonotype showed up many times. The chain has TRBV20-1 and TRBJ2-5; 12 bases fit TRBD2. The germline V gene encodes CDR1 DFQATT and CDR2 SNEGSKA (reference sequence). With 3 bases clipped from V and 4 bases from J, the junction kept 15 bases outside the gene matches. This CDR3 is built from 18 residues. The CDR3 is CSARVLAGGTTLPETQYF. CDR3 DNA sequence: TGCAGTGCTAGGGTGCTAGCGGGAGGGACGACGCTCCCAGAGACCCAGTACTTC.

This clonotype showed up many times. This chain joins TRBV12-3 or TRBV12-4 and TRBJ2-4; D gene uncertain. V shed 2 bases and J shed 0 bases, with 14 bases lying between them. There are 17 residues in the CDR3. The CDR3 DNA reads TGTGCCAGCAGTTTACAGGTAGAGGCTTTAGCCAAAAACATTCAGTACTTC. Amino acid sequence: CASSLQVEALAKNIQYF.

This clonotype was found a few times. This chain uses TRBV3-1 with TRBJ2-5; either TRBD1 or TRBD2 may fit D (5 bases each). Trimming stripped 3 bases from V and 5 bases from J, with 10 bases between. The germline gives CDR1 LGHDT, CDR2 YNNKEL (reference sequence). The CDR3 covers 13 residues. The CDR3 sequence: CASSHTGGETQYF. CDR3 bases: TGTGCCAGCAGCCATACAGGCGGGGAGACCCAGTACTTC.

This clonotype was counted a few times. The rearrangement links TRBV28 to TRBJ2-6; D not resolved. The CDR3 length is 15 residues. V was cut by 4 bases and J by 0 bases, with 7 bases left in between. Germline V gives CDR1 MDHEN, CDR2 SYDVKM. CDR3 amino acids: CASSWPRSGANVLTF. The CDR3 DNA reads as TGTGCCAGCAGTTGGCCCCGCTCTGGGGCCAACGTCCTGACTTTC. The full variable domain, in which reference TRBV28 and TRBJ2-6 provide the parts outside the CDR3, is DVKVTQSSRYLVKRTGEKVFLECVQDMDHENMFWYRQDPGLGLRLIYFSYDVKMKEKGDIPEGYSVSREKKERFSLILESASTNQTSMYLCASSWPRSGANVLTFGAGSRLTVL.

This clonotype was found many times. The V and J genes are TRBV9 and TRBJ2-7; either TRBD1 or TRBD2 may supply D (6 bases each). Germline CDR1 is SGDLS and CDR2 is YYNGEE. The CDR3 has 15 amino acids. Trimming took off 3 bases at V and 0 bases at J, with 13 bases between the two ends. CDR3 bases: TGTGCCAGCAGCGCGAGGGGGGACAACTCCTACGAGCAGTACTTC. Its protein is CASSARGDNSYEQYF.

There are many counts of this clonotype. The chain employs TRBV3-1 and TRBJ1-5, with no clear D. Germline lookup yields CDR1 LGHDT and CDR2 YNNKEL (reference sequence). This CDR3 is 14 amino acids long. V was clipped by 1 base and J by 4 bases, with 8 bases between them. DNA for the CDR3: TGTGCCAGCAGCCAAGTGACTACGAATCAGCCCCAGCATTTT. Protein: CASSQVTTNQPQHF.

In its sample, this clonotype was seen many times. The CDR3 is CSARAIFGLAGDHTQYF. CDR3 nucleotides: TGCAGTGCTAGAGCCATTTTTGGACTAGCGGGAGACCATACGCAGTATTTT. The V call is TRBV20-1, the J call TRBJ2-3; TRBD2 agrees at 13 bases. The CDR3 has 17 residues. Germline loops: CDR1 DFQATT, CDR2 SNEGSKA (reference sequence). V was pared by 1 base and J by 7 bases, with 11 bases of the junction left unmatched.

The chain combines TRBV4-3 with TRBJ2-7; 10 bases align to TRBD2. The J segment lost 4 bases and the V segment lost 4 bases, leaving 10 bases of the junction unmatched. CDR1 and CDR2 (germline): LGHNA, YSLEER. The CDR3 is 16 amino acids. CDR3 DNA: TGCGCCAGCAGCCTCAAAGGGTCGACTAGCGGGTACGAGCAGTACTTC. Translated: CASSLKGSTSGYEQYF.

The CDR3 loop is CASHRTADGEKLFF. DNA of the CDR3: TGTGCCAGTCACCGGACGGCCGATGGTGAAAAACTGTTTTTT. The rearrangement joins TRBV12-3 or TRBV12-4 to TRBJ1-4; D not certain. The CDR3 contains 14 residues. V dropped 9 bases and J dropped 7 bases, with 18 bases sitting between them.

The V and J genes are TRBV29-1 and TRBJ1-1; 11 nucleotides line up with TRBD1. The CDR3 length is 13 residues. The V segment lost 3 bases and the J segment 7 bases; nucleotides outside the gene matches: 4. CDR1 and CDR2 (germline): SQVTM, ANQGSEA. This CDR3 is CSVEGQGVGEAFF. The CDR3 coding sequence is TGCAGCGTTGAGGGACAGGGGGTAGGTGAAGCTTTCTTT.

As to this clonotype: A much larger clone differs from this one at a single base, so this may be a read error. The chain joins TRBV12-3 or TRBV12-4 to TRBJ1-1; D may be TRBD1 (5 bases). CDR3 size: 14 residues. V gave up 2 bases and J gave up 1 base, with 8 bases separating them. The CDR3 loop reads CASSLWGGNTEAFF. The CDR3 DNA sequence: TGTGCCAGCAGTTTATGGGGGGGGAACACTGAAGCTTTCTTT.

On this clonotype itself: This may arise from a read error, as a much more abundant clone is one base away. This sequence joins TRBV20-1 and TRBJ2-7; D is unclear. Trimming stripped 2 bases from V and 3 bases from J, with 11 bases between. Germline V gene lookup returns CDR1 DFQATT and CDR2 SNEGSKA (reference sequence). CDR3 length equals 13 residues. CDR3 in amino acids: CSARKADYYEQYF. CDR3 nucleotides: TGCAGTGCTAGAAAGGCAGATTACTACGAGCAGTACTTC.

This clonotype was counted between two and nine times. The chain combines TRBV19 with TRBJ1-1; D is possibly TRBD1 (5 bases). V shed 0 bases and J shed 10 bases, with 12 bases lying between them. Per germline, CDR1 LNHDA and CDR2 SQIVND (reference sequence). This CDR3 comprises 13 residues. The CDR3 DNA sequence: TGTGCCAGTAGTATAGATAAGGAGGGACCAGCTTTCTTT. The encoded protein is CASSIDKEGPAFF.

In this sample, this clonotype turned up many times. V and J are TRBV29-1 and TRBJ2-2; no clear D. V lost 6 bases and J lost 3, with 11 bases in between. The CDR3 is 13 amino acids. The germline V gene has CDR1 SQVTM and CDR2 ANQGSEA. The CDR3: CSVAPLYTGELFF. CDR3 DNA sequence: TGCAGCGTCGCCCCATTATACACCGGGGAGCTGTTTTTT.